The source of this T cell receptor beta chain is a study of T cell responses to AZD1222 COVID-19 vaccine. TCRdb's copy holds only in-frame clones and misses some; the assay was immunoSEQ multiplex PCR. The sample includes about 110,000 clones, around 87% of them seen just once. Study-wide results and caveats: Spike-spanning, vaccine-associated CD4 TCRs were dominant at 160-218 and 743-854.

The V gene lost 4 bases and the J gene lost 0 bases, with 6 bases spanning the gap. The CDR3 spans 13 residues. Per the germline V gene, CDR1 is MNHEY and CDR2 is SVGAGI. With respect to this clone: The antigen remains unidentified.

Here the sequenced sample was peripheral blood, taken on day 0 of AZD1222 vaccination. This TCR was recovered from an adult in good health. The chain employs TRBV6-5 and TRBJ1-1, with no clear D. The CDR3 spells CASSSDLNTEAFF. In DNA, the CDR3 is TGTGCCAGCAGTTCAGACTTGAACACTGAAGCTTTCTTT.